The 11 T cell receptor beta chains in this list originate from one sample, sequenced in a study of OX40 agonist ivuxolimab in advanced cancers. Assay: immunoSEQ multiplex PCR; the TCRdb copy retains only in-frame clones and omits some. Of about 42,000 clones listed, roughly 90% are singletons. Specimen: CD4+ or CD8+ T cells sorted from blood, collected in a trial of the OX40 agonist ivuxolimab. These receptors all stem from an adult with an advanced solid tumor such as melanoma, head and neck, liver or kidney cancer.

This clone was counted a single time. This chain joins TRBV9 and TRBJ1-2, with a tentative D call TRBD1 (5 bases). Germline loops: CDR1 SGDLS, CDR2 YYNGEE. V was pared by 0 bases and J by 0 bases, with 18 bases between. The CDR3 totals 18 residues. The CDR3 sequence is CASSVDGQGRRPNYGYTF. CDR3 nucleotide sequence: TGTGCCAGCAGCGTAGATGGGCAGGGAAGAAGGCCTAACTATGGCTACACCTTC.

The J gene is TRBJ2-2, the V gene TRBV6-5; 8 nucleotides match TRBD2. The germline V gene has CDR1 MNHEY and CDR2 SVGAGI. The CDR3 sequence is 14 residues long. V trimming: 2 bases; J trimming: 9 bases; junction bases outside the gene matches: 5. Here the CDR3 reads CASSYTGLARELFF. The CDR3 bases are TGTGCCAGCAGTTACACCGGACTAGCCAGGGAGCTGTTTTTT.

The chain has TRBV30 and TRBJ2-2; the D call may be TRBD1 or TRBD2 (6 bases each). This CDR3 has 16 amino acids. Germline CDR1 is GTSNPN and CDR2 is SVGIG (reference sequence). Trimming took off 2 bases at V and 6 bases at J, with 19 bases between the two ends. CDR3 in amino acids: CAWSHPRLGGAGELFF. The CDR3 DNA reads TGTGCCTGGAGTCATCCGCGGTTGGGGGGCGCCGGGGAGCTGTTTTTT.

The CDR3 bases are TGCGCCAGCAGCCAAGACGGACAGGGGGCTGGAAACACCATATATTTT. Translation: CASSQDGQGAGNTIYF. The rearrangement links TRBV4-1 to TRBJ1-3; 10 nucleotides line up with TRBD1. This CDR3 comprises 16 residues. The V gene's germline CDR1 is MGHRA and CDR2 YSYEKL. The ends lost 0 bases at V and 2 bases at J; junction bases unmatched: 1.

The chain employs TRBV2 and TRBJ2-3; D gene uncertain. The CDR3 has 16 residues. Trimming took 2 bases from V and 0 from J, leaving 12 bases between them. Germline assignment: CDR1 SNHLY and CDR2 FYNNEI. CDR3 loop: CASSEMGRASTDTQYF. The CDR3 DNA sequence: TGTGCCAGCAGTGAAATGGGCAGAGCTAGCACAGATACGCAGTATTTT.

CDR3 residues: CASRQPNSPLHF. The CDR3 region has the DNA TGTGCCAGCAGACAGCCAAATTCACCCCTCCACTTT. This sequence joins TRBV6-1 and TRBJ1-6; D uncertain. The germline CDR1 and CDR2 sequences are MNHNS and SASEGT. Trimming left V 6 bases short and J 7 bases short, with 7 bases between. The CDR3 extends over 12 amino acids.

This rearrangement joins TRBV5-1 to TRBJ2-1; a weak D match, TRBD1 (6 bases). V was cut by 2 bases and J by 4 bases, with 13 bases left in between. Germline CDR1 reads SGHRS; CDR2 reads YFSETQ. CDR3 size: 15 residues. CDR3 DNA sequence: TGCGCCAGCAGCTTAGGGGACACCTCTTACAATGAGCAGTTCTTC. Translated: CASSLGDTSYNEQFF.

The chain combines TRBV2 with TRBJ1-6; D call uncertain. The CDR3 length is 14 residues. CDR1 SNHLY and CDR2 FYNNEI come from the germline V gene. V was trimmed by 5 bases and J by 4 bases, leaving 9 bases between them. CDR3 amino acids: CASSRTEYNSPLHF. The CDR3 coding sequence is TGTGCCAGCAGTCGGACTGAGTATAATTCACCCCTCCACTTT.

As DNA, the CDR3 is TGTGCCAGCAGCGGGGGGGCCAACACCGGGGAGCTGTTTTTT. It specifies CASSGGANTGELFF. This sequence joins TRBV9 and TRBJ2-2; either TRBD1 or TRBD2 may supply D (6 bases each). The germline V gene encodes CDR1 SGDLS and CDR2 YYNGEE. Trimming took off 3 bases at V and 2 bases at J, with 8 bases between the two ends. The CDR3 spans 14 residues.

The chain is built from TRBV5-1 and TRBJ2-5; possibly TRBD1 or TRBD2 for D (5 bases each). Between the trimmed V and J ends, which lost 3 bases and 5 bases, there was a span of 17 bases. Germline V gene lookup returns CDR1 SGHRS and CDR2 YFSETQ. The CDR3 is 15 amino acids. In DNA, the CDR3 is TGCGCCAGCAGCTACTACGCAGGGACCTCCGAGACCCAGTACTTC. It yields the protein CASSYYAGTSETQYF.

V gene TRBV7-9 combines with J gene TRBJ1-4, with 7 nucleotides matching TRBD1. The CDR3 has 19 residues. The V segment lost 1 base and the J segment 0 bases; nucleotides outside the gene matches: 11. Germline-derived CDR1 and CDR2 are SEHNR and FQNEAQ (reference sequence). Here the CDR3 reads CASSLVGVDRAATNEKLFF. For the CDR3, the DNA is TGTGCCAGCAGCTTAGTGGGGGTCGACAGGGCCGCAACTAATGAAAAACTGTTTTTT.